This entry lists 14 T cell receptor beta chains sequenced from one sample in a study of T cells in Graves' hyperthyroidism and ophthalmopathy (dated 2019 in TCRdb). The library was produced with multiplex PCR. The run used an Illumina HiSeq 2000. Amplification of TCR beta CDR3 regions was carried out from RNA transcripts. The first round of RT-PCR for the TCR CDR3 was performed with the HTBI primer set and the Qiagen OneStep RT-PCR kit. The public sequencing data were trimmed at Q25 with fastp and processed into clonotypes with MiXCR by TCRdb, which kept only in-frame beta chains. Rows are combined by CDR3 protein, so each entry shows the most common genes and DNA. The sample yields about 520,000 distinct CDR3 sequences; roughly 24% were counted once. The top ten constitute 10% to 12% of the sample. Sequencing input: blood. These receptors came from a woman aged 30 to 39 with Graves' ophthalmopathy.

This clonotype was found many times. This chain connects TRBV6-1 to TRBJ2-7; D tentatively fits TRBD1 or TRBD2 (5 bases each). The germline V gene has CDR1 MNHNS and CDR2 SASEGT. This CDR3 comprises 12 residues. V was clipped by 5 bases and J by 6 bases, with 11 bases between them. CDR3 residues: CASSRRGSEQYF. The CDR3 region has the DNA TGTGCCAGCAGTCGCCGGGGCAGCGAGCAGTACTTC.

This clonotype was found once. With a much larger clone just one base away, this may be a read error. V and J are TRBV6-1 and TRBJ1-2, with D hard to call. The CDR3 is 14 residues long. Germline-derived CDR1 and CDR2 are MNHNS and SASEGT. Trimming pared 6 bases from V and 4 bases from J, leaving 15 bases between. The CDR3 spells CASRADRWGYGYTF. CDR3 sequence (DNA): TGTGCCAGCAGAGCGGACCGGTGGGGCTATGGCTACACCTTC.

V usage is TRBV6-2 or TRBV6-3 and J usage is TRBJ2-7, with 8 positions matching TRBD2. With V trimmed by 2 bases and J by 2 bases, 8 bases remained unmatched. Per the germline V gene, CDR1 is MNHEY and CDR2 is SVGEGT. The CDR3 length is 16 residues. CDR3 nucleotides: TGTGCCAGCAGTTACGTTACTAGCGGAACTCCCTACGAGCAGTACTTC. It yields the protein CASSYVTSGTPYEQYF.

This clonotype was detected many times. V gene TRBV6-2 or TRBV6-3 combines with J gene TRBJ1-5; D is undetermined. The CDR3 has 12 amino acids. The germline V gene has CDR1 MNHEY and CDR2 SVGEGT. Trimming removed 7 bases at V and 10 bases at J, with 14 bases between. This chain's CDR3 is CASTNPQGPQHF. As DNA, the CDR3 is TGTGCCAGCACCAACCCCCAAGGTCCCCAGCATTTT.

This clonotype showed up many times. The chain links TRBV10-3 to TRBJ1-2; a possible D gene is TRBD1 (6 bases). The germline V and J ends were trimmed by 8 bases and 4 bases, with 14 bases remaining between them. This CDR3 comprises 13 residues. Germline V gives CDR1 ENHRY, CDR2 SYGVKD. CDR3 region: CAISGQLSYGYTF. CDR3 nucleotide sequence: TGTGCCATCTCCGGACAGTTGAGCTATGGCTACACCTTC.

This chain uses TRBV6-5 with TRBJ2-7, with D tentatively TRBD2 (6 bases). The CDR3 is 15 residues long. The V end lost 2 bases, the J end lost 3 bases, and 14 bases lay between the germline ends. Germline values: CDR1 MNHEY, CDR2 SVGAGI. The CDR3 here is CASSYVMGGDYEQYF. DNA of the CDR3: TGTGCCAGCAGTTACGTTATGGGGGGTGACTACGAGCAGTACTTC.

This clonotype was counted at least ten times. The chain uses TRBV2 and TRBJ2-5, with 15 bases identical to TRBD2. In germline, CDR1 is SNHLY, CDR2 FYNNEI. The V gene end was trimmed by 4 bases and the J gene end by 4 bases; junction bases not matched to a gene: 4. This CDR3 region has 16 residues. The CDR3 spells CASSGQGLAGGETQYF. DNA for the CDR3: TGTGCCAGCAGTGGCCAGGGACTAGCGGGAGGAGAGACCCAGTACTTC.

In its sample, this clonotype was seen many times. Here the CDR3 reads CASMEGTFTYEQYF. The CDR3 DNA follows: TGTGCCAGCATGGAAGGGACATTTACCTACGAGCAGTACTTC. The chain links TRBV6-1 to TRBJ2-7; a possible D gene is TRBD1 (6 bases). V was cut by 7 bases and J by 2 bases, with 15 bases left in between. Germline V gene lookup returns CDR1 MNHNS and CDR2 SASEGT. The CDR3 has 14 residues.

The CDR3 loop is CASRKKRLSQETQYF. The CDR3 region has the DNA TGTGCCAGCAGGAAAAAGAGGCTATCCCAAGAGACCCAGTACTTC. The chain joins TRBV28 to TRBJ2-5; D not resolved. Germline CDR1 is MDHEN and CDR2 is SYDVKM. CDR3 length: 15 amino acids. Trimming took 6 bases from V and 1 from J, leaving 15 bases between them.

This clonotype has a count of ten or more. The chain uses TRBV6-1 and TRBJ1-1; D is uncertain. The CDR3 totals 12 residues. The V gene's germline CDR1 is MNHNS and CDR2 SASEGT. V lost 6 bases to trimming and J lost 1 base, with 6 bases between them. The CDR3 is CASSRGNTEAFF. The CDR3, as DNA: TGTGCCAGCAGCCGGGGGAACACTGAAGCTTTCTTT.

This clonotype was counted at least ten times. The chain joins TRBV7-2 to TRBJ2-5; 13 bases agree with TRBD2. Losses at the gene ends were 5 bases for V and 6 bases for J; bases not matched to a gene: 18. The germline CDR1 and CDR2 sequences are SGHTA and FQGNSA. The CDR3 is 19 residues long. The CDR3 is CASSKTGLAGSLKVKTQYF. The CDR3 region has the DNA TGTGCCAGCAGCAAAACGGGACTAGCGGGGAGCCTAAAAGTGAAGACCCAGTACTTC. Using reference TRBV7-2 and TRBJ2-5 for the parts outside the CDR3, the full variable domain is GAGVSQSPSNKVTEKGKDVELRCDPISGHTALYWYRQSLGQGLEFLIYFQGNSAPDKSGLPSDRFSAERTGGSVSTLTIQRTQQEDSAVYLCASSKTGLAGSLKVKTQYFGPGTRLLVL.

This clonotype was observed a few times. The V gene is TRBV19, the J gene TRBJ1-6; D is perhaps TRBD1 (5 bases). Germline V gene lookup returns CDR1 LNHDA and CDR2 SQIVND (reference sequence). The ends were cut back, 9 bases at V and 2 bases at J, with 14 bases in the middle. This CDR3 region has 15 residues. CDR3 in DNA: TGTGCCAGCCGACAGTATTCTCCCTATAATTCACCCCTCCACTTT. It encodes CASRQYSPYNSPLHF.

This chain uses TRBV7-8 with TRBJ2-5; 8 nucleotides agree with TRBD1. The CDR3 contains 15 residues. Germline assignment: CDR1 SGHVS and CDR2 FQNEAQ. V shed 3 bases and J 5 bases; nucleotides not matched to a gene: 8. DNA for the CDR3: TGTGCCAGCAGCTTGCTTGACAGGGGTGGGGAGACCCAGTACTTC. Translating it yields CASSLLDRGGETQYF.

This chain joins TRBV5-6 and TRBJ1-5, with TRBD1 identical over 9 bases. The CDR3 covers 16 residues. Trimming removed 1 base from V and 4 bases from J; junction bases left unmatched: 6. CDR1 and CDR2 (germline): SGHDT, YYEEEE. The CDR3 loop is CASSLRPGTGNQPQHF. The CDR3 nucleotides are TGTGCCAGCAGCTTGCGCCCCGGGACAGGGAATCAGCCCCAGCATTTT.